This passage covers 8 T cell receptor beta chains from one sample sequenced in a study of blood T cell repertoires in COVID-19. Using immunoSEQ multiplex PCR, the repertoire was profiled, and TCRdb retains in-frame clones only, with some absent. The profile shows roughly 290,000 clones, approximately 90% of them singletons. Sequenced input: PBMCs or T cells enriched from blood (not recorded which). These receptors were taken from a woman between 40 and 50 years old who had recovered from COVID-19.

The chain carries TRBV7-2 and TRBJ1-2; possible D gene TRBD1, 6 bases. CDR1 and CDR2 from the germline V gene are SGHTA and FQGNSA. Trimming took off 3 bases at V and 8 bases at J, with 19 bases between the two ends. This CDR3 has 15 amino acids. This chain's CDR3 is CASSFSEPQGSGYTF. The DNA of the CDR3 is TGTGCCAGCAGCTTTTCTGAGCCGCAGGGGTCAGGCTACACCTTC.

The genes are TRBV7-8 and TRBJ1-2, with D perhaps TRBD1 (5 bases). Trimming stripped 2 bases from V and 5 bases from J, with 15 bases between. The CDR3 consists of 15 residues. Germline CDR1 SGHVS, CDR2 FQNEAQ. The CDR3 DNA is TGTGCCAGCAGCTTAAGTAGGACATCCCGGTATGGCTACACCTTC. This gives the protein CASSLSRTSRYGYTF.

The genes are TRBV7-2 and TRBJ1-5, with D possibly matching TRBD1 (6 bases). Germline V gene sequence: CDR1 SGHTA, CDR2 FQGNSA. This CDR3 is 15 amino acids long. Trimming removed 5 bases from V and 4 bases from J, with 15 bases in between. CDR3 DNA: TGTGCCAGCAGCCCTTGGGCAGGGGAAAATCAGCCCCAGCATTTT. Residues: CASSPWAGENQPQHF.

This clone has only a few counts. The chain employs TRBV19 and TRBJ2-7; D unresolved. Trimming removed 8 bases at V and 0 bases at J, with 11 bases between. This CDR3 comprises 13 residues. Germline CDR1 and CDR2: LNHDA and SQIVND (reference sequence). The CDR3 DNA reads TGTGCCAGTGCAGGTACCAGCTCCTACGAGCAGTACTTC. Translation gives CASAGTSSYEQYF.

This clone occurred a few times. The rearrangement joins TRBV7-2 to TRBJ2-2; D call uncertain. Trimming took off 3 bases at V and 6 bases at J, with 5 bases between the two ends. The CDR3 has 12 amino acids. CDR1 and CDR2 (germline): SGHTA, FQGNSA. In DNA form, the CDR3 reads TGTGCCAGCAGCTTCCCCGCCGGGGAGCTGTTTTTT. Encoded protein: CASSFPAGELFF.

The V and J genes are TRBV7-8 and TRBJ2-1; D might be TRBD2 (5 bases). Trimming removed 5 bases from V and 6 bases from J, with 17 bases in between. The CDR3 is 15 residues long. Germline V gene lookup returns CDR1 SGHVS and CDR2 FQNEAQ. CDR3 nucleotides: TGTGCCAGCAGCCAACTAGTGAACCAAGGCAATGAGCAGTTCTTC. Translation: CASSQLVNQGNEQFF.

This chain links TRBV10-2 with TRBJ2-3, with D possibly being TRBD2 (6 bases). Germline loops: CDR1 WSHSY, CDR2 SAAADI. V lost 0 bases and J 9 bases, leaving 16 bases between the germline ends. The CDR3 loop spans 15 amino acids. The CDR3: CASSESTPRTTTQYF. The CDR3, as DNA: TGCGCCAGCAGTGAGTCGACTCCCCGGACTACAACGCAGTATTTT.

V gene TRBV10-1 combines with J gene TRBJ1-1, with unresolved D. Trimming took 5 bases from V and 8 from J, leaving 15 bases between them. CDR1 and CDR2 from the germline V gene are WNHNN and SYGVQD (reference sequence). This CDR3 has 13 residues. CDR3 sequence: CASSLSRGEEAFF. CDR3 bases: TGCGCCAGCAGTTTAAGTCGCGGTGAGGAAGCTTTCTTT.